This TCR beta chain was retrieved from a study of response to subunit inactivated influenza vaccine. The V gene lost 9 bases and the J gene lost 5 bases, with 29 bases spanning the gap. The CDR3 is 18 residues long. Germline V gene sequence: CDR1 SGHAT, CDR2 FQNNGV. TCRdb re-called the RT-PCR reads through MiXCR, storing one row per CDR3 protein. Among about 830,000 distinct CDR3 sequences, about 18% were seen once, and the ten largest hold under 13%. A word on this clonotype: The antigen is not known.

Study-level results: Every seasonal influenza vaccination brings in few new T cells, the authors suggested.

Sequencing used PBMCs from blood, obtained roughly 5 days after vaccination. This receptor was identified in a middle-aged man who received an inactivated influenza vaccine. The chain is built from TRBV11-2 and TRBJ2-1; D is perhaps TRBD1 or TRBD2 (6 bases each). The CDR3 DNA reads TGTGCCAGAGATTTTAGAGGGGGTTCGGGGGAGATCCACAATGAGCAGTTCTTC. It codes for CARDFRGGSGEIHNEQFF.